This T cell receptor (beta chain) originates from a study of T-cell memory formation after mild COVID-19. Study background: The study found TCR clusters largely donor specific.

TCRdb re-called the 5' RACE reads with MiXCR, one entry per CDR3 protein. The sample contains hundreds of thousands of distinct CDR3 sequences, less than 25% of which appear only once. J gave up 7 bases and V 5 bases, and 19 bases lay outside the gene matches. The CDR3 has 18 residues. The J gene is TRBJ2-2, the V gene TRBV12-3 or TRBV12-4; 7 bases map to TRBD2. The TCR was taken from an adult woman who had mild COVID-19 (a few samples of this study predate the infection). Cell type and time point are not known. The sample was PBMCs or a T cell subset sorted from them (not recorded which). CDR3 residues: CASSPTVRRERRNGELFF. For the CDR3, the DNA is TGTGCCAGCAGTCCAACCGTGCGGCGGGAGAGGCGCAACGGGGAGCTGTTTTTT.